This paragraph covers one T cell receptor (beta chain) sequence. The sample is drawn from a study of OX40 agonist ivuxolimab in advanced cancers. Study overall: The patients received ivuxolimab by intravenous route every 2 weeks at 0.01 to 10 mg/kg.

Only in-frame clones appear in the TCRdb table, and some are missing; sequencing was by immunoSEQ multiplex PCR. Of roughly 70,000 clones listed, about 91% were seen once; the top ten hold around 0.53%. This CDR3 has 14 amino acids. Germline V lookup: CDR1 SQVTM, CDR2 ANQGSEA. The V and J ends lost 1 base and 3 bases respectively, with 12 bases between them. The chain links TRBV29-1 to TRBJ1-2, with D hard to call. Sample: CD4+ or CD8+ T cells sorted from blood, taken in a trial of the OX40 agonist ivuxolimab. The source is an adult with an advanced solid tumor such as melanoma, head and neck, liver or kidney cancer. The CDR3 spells CSVEAALPDYGYTF. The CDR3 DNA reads TGCAGCGTTGAAGCGGCACTGCCGGACTATGGCTACACCTTC.